This entry features one T cell receptor (beta chain) sequence. Its antigen is unidentified. The data were taken from a study of CD8 T cells in ankylosing spondylitis. Library preparation for TCR beta used quantitative 5'-RACE with molecular barcodes. TCRdb ran MiXCR on the 5' RACE reads and lists one entry per CDR3 protein. The data show 390,000 or so distinct CDR3 sequences, about 20% seen once. The CDR3 consists of 14 residues. The germline V gene encodes CDR1 DFQATT and CDR2 SNEGSKA (reference sequence). V lost 7 bases and J lost 4; bases outside the gene matches: 10. Findings and limits, study-wide: Disease-linked clones displayed a CD8+ phenotype and appeared relatively rarely in peripheral blood. Existing reports had already noted some motif variants in reactive arthritis synovial fluid and blood. Made up of about eight highly homologous variants, a TCR beta motif appeared characteristic of ankylosing spondylitis blood. The study looked at matched synovial fluid samples from ankylosing spondylitis patients. Disease-linked clones were reported to be significantly enriched there.

What was sequenced was blood, either unsorted or a sorted T cell fraction (not recorded which). This clonotype was obtained from a male donor with ankylosing spondylitis. The V call is TRBV20-1, the J call TRBJ2-7, with TRBD2 matching over 10 bases. In DNA form, the CDR3 reads TGCAGTGTTGAAGCTAGCGGGAGAACTTACGAGCAGTACTTC. As protein: CSVEASGRTYEQYF.